These 16 T cell receptor beta chains were all obtained from the same sample, sequenced in a study of OX40 agonist ivuxolimab in advanced cancers. Sequencing was performed with immunoSEQ multiplex PCR; in TCRdb, only in-frame clones are kept and a portion is missing. The data show around 60,000 clones, approximately 90% seen once. The sequences come from CD4+ or CD8+ T cells sorted from blood, collected in a trial of the OX40 agonist ivuxolimab. The receptors were sampled from an adult with an advanced solid tumor such as melanoma, head and neck, liver or kidney cancer.

This clone came up once. The CDR3 bases are TGTGCCATCAGAGGAACGGGACAGCCCTACGAGCAGTACTTC. Amino acid sequence: CAIRGTGQPYEQYF. The V call is TRBV10-3, the J call TRBJ2-7; 7 bases match TRBD1. Germline CDR1 reads ENHRY; CDR2 reads SYGVKD. CDR3 length: 14 residues. Trimming cost V 6 bases and J 2 bases; bases outside gene matches: 7.

The chain carries TRBV6-1 and TRBJ2-1; unclear D gene. V was pared by 3 bases and J by 10 bases, with 7 bases between. Germline CDR1 MNHNS, CDR2 SASEGT. There are 11 residues in the CDR3. CDR3 nucleotide sequence: TGTGCCAGCAGTGAGGCCTTAGAGCAGTTCTTC. Translation gives CASSEALEQFF.

This clone was seen a few times. This chain connects TRBV27 to TRBJ1-5; D unclear. The CDR3 has 16 residues. The V and J ends lost 6 bases and 1 base respectively, with 16 bases between them. The germline V gene encodes CDR1 MNHEY and CDR2 SMNVEV (reference sequence). CDR3 residues: CASSGLFPGSNQPQHF. The CDR3 nucleotides are TGTGCCAGCAGCGGACTCTTCCCCGGGAGCAATCAGCCCCAGCATTTT.

The chain links TRBV2 to TRBJ1-3; D possibly corresponds to TRBD1 (6 bases). The CDR3 spans 16 residues. CDR1 is SNHLY, CDR2 FYNNEI, per germline. Trimming removed 4 bases at V and 0 bases at J, with 13 bases between. The CDR3 spells CASSGTRTASGNTIYF. The CDR3 DNA sequence: TGTGCCAGCAGTGGGACTCGGACAGCCTCTGGAAACACCATATATTTT.

This clone was counted once. The chain links TRBV18 to TRBJ2-5; D is possibly TRBD2 (6 bases). Germline assignment: CDR1 KGHSH and CDR2 LQKENI. V gave up 5 bases and J gave up 4 bases, with 14 bases separating them. The length of the CDR3 is 14 residues. The chain's CDR3 is CASSSTSFRETQYF. The CDR3 DNA follows: TGTGCCAGCTCATCGACTAGTTTCAGAGAGACCCAGTACTTC.

The J gene is TRBJ2-7, the V gene TRBV28, with a weak D call TRBD1 (6 bases). This CDR3 has 14 amino acids. Trimming removed 6 bases from V and 3 bases from J, with 15 bases in between. CDR1 and CDR2 from the germline V gene are MDHEN and SYDVKM. The CDR3 sequence is CASSNTGSRYEQYF. For the CDR3, the DNA is TGTGCCAGCAGCAACACAGGGTCCCGCTACGAGCAGTACTTC.

This clone appeared a single time. V gene TRBV19 combines with J gene TRBJ2-3, with D perhaps given as TRBD1 or TRBD2 (5 bases each). From germline, CDR1 is LNHDA and CDR2 SQIVND (reference sequence). The ends were cut back, 4 bases at V and 2 bases at J, with 10 bases in the middle. This CDR3 has 14 residues. The CDR3 sequence: CASSTGRLTDTQYF. CDR3 nucleotide sequence: TGTGCCAGTAGTACGGGGCGACTCACAGATACGCAGTATTTT.

The rearrangement joins TRBV30 to TRBJ1-2, with D uncertain. Trimming left V 0 bases short and J 0 bases short, with 8 bases between. This CDR3 region has 14 residues. Germline V gene sequence: CDR1 GTSNPN, CDR2 SVGIG (reference sequence). The CDR3 DNA sequence: TGTGCCTGGAGTGTAAGCCTAGCTAACTATGGCTACACCTTC. Translating gives CAWSVSLANYGYTF. The whole variable domain, remainder taken from reference TRBV30 and TRBJ1-2, is SQTIHQWPATLVQPVGSPLSLECTVEGTSNPNLYWYRQAAGRGLQLLFYSVGIGQISSEVPQNLSASRPQDRQFILSSKKLLLSDSGFYLCAWSVSLANYGYTFGSGTRLTVV.

This sequence joins TRBV5-5 and TRBJ2-5; no clear D gene. V lost 6 bases and J lost 2, with 11 bases in between. Germline V CDR1 and CDR2: SGHKS, YYEKEE (reference sequence). The CDR3 extends over 13 amino acids. The CDR3 DNA reads TGTGCCAGCACTGGACGGATTCAAGAGACCCAGTACTTC. Translated: CASTGRIQETQYF.

The V call is TRBV6-1, the J call TRBJ2-1; D is undetermined. Germline V gene lookup returns CDR1 MNHNS and CDR2 SASEGT. The CDR3 has 13 amino acids. The ends were cut back, 8 bases at V and 4 bases at J, with 12 bases in the middle. CDR3 protein: CASSGYPYNEQFF. The CDR3 coding sequence is TGTGCCAGCTCCGGGTATCCATACAATGAGCAGTTCTTC.

This chain joins TRBV6-1 and TRBJ2-7; 8 positions agree with TRBD2. The CDR3 consists of 15 residues. V gave up 6 bases and J gave up 4 bases; unmatched junction bases: 11. The V gene's germline CDR1 is MNHNS and CDR2 SASEGT. This CDR3 is CASRLVDSGNYEQYF. CDR3 nucleotide sequence: TGTGCCAGCAGGCTCGTAGATAGCGGGAATTACGAGCAGTACTTC.

The chain is built from TRBV6-1 and TRBJ1-1; possibly TRBD1 for D (6 bases). Per the germline V gene, CDR1 is MNHNS and CDR2 is SASEGT. The CDR3 covers 15 residues. Deletions cut 1 base from V and 3 bases from J, with 12 bases between. CDR3 amino acids: CASSEVSGQDTEAFF. For the CDR3, the DNA is TGTGCCAGCAGTGAAGTTTCGGGACAAGACACTGAAGCTTTCTTT.

In its sample, this clone was seen a few times. V usage is TRBV19 and J usage is TRBJ1-4; maybe TRBD1 (5 bases). Germline V gene lookup returns CDR1 LNHDA and CDR2 SQIVND (reference sequence). The CDR3 extends over 13 amino acids. Trimming took 3 bases from V and 7 from J, leaving 9 bases between them. The CDR3 bases are TGTGCCAGTAGTATCGGGGCGGCTGAAAAACTGTTTTTT. Translating it yields CASSIGAAEKLFF.

This clone was observed once. CDR3 protein: CASSVAVNSYNEQFF. The CDR3 bases are TGTGCCAGCAGCGTAGCGGTGAACTCCTACAATGAGCAGTTCTTC. V gene TRBV9 combines with J gene TRBJ2-1; D unresolved. Germline assignment: CDR1 SGDLS and CDR2 YYNGEE. The CDR3 contains 15 residues. V dropped 0 bases and J dropped 0 bases, with 7 bases sitting between them. Together with reference TRBV9 and TRBJ2-1, the CDR3 gives the full variable domain: DSGVTQTPKHLITATGQRVTLRCSPRSGDLSVYWYQQSLDQGLQFLIQYYNGEERAKGNILERFSAQQFPDLHSELNLSSLELGDSALYFCASSVAVNSYNEQFFGPGTRLTVL.

The V gene is TRBV30, the J gene TRBJ1-5; possible D gene TRBD1, 5 bases. The V gene's germline CDR1 is GTSNPN and CDR2 SVGIG (reference sequence). The CDR3 extends over 14 amino acids. Trimming took 5 bases from V and 4 from J, leaving 15 bases between them. CDR3 protein: CAWSKGIGNQPQHF. The CDR3, as DNA: TGTGCCTGGTCTAAGGGGATTGGGAATCAGCCCCAGCATTTT.

The chain carries TRBV27 and TRBJ2-5, with TRBD2 matching over 7 bases. With the DNA end fitting TRBJ2-7 better, the J assignment may be wrong. Looked up from germline, CDR1 is MNHEY and CDR2 is SMNVEV (reference sequence). The CDR3 consists of 15 residues. The CDR3 here is CASSLSPSGTYEQYF. Here the CDR3 DNA reads TGTGCCAGCAGTTTATCGCCTAGCGGAACCTACGAGCAGTACTTC.